This TCR beta chain is drawn from a study of cytomegalovirus exposure and HLA in healthy donors. The V gene's germline CDR1 is SGHRS and CDR2 YFSETQ. This CDR3 region has 14 residues. Trimming shortened V by 6 bases and J by 0 bases, and 9 bases separated the two germline ends. A word on this clone: Its antigen is unidentified.

Findings and caveats of the study: Researchers reported from a later analysis that most CMV-associated TCR beta chains appeared HLA-restricted. Among the sequence variants, a highly shared cluster was likely an artifact of sequencing.

The study ran its PCR with 60 Vbeta and 13 Jbeta primers. Sequencing used immunoSEQ multiplex PCR; TCRdb keeps in-frame clones, though not all of them. The table shows about 120,000 clones, with about 79% occurring only once. The sequencing input was PBMCs. The genes are TRBV5-1 and TRBJ1-4, with D tentatively TRBD1 (6 bases). The TCR sequence derives from a human donor in good health. The CDR3 loop reads CASKQGPTNEKLFF. CDR3 sequence (DNA): TGCGCCAGCAAACAGGGCCCAACTAATGAAAAACTGTTTTTT. The variable domain in full, completed from reference TRBV5-1 and TRBJ1-4, reads KAGVTQTPRYLIKTRGQQVTLSCSPISGHRSVSWYQQTPGQGLQFLFEYFSETQRNKGNFPGRFSGRQFSNSRSEMNVSTLELGDSALYLCASKQGPTNEKLFFGSGTQLSVL.